This entry lists 8 T cell receptor beta chains sequenced from one sample in a study of T cells expressing NK-cell markers. Each CDR3 protein gets one entry in TCRdb, which reprocessed the 5' RACE reads and gives no DNA. The specimen's table records 150,000 to 180,000 distinct CDR3 sequences. Sequenced: blood T cells: a sorted CD56 or NKG2C T cell subset, CD4+ or CD8+ T cells, or bulk PBMC T cells (not recorded which). The receptors stem from a woman in her fifties or sixties in good health.

The rearrangement links TRBV3-1 to TRBJ2-2; the TRBD2 assignment by TCRdb is unverifiable without DNA. The germline CDR1 and CDR2 sequences are LGHDT and YNNKEL (reference sequence). This CDR3 is 17 amino acids long. CDR3 residues: CASSQDPQAGASGELFF.

The chain carries TRBV12-5 and TRBJ2-1. CDR3 size: 11 residues. CDR1 and CDR2 (germline): LGHNT, FRNRAP. CDR3 residues: CASTDRDQQFF.

The chain joins TRBV4-1 to TRBJ1-1. CDR1 MGHRA and CDR2 YSYEKL come from the germline V gene. The CDR3 sequence is 11 residues long. The CDR3 spells CASSQGAWAFF.

V gene TRBV7-3 combines with J gene TRBJ2-1; TCRdb selects TRBD1, and the lack of DNA leaves this call unchecked. CDR1 and CDR2 (germline): SGHTA, FQGTGA. CDR3 size: 17 residues. The CDR3 sequence is CASSSTPSGIQGVEQFF.

The CDR3 region is CASSGIEVPLFF. This chain links TRBV7-9 with TRBJ2-1; TCRdb names TRBD2, which stays unverified in the absence of DNA. There are 12 residues in the CDR3. Germline CDR1 is SEHNR and CDR2 is FQNEAQ (reference sequence).

The rearrangement links TRBV7-8 to TRBJ1-1. This CDR3 contains 15 residues. Looked up from germline, CDR1 is SGHVS and CDR2 is FQNEAQ. This chain's CDR3 is CASSLQRGAYTEAFF.

The chain couples TRBV9 to TRBJ1-2. CDR1 is SGDLS and CDR2 is YYNGEE in the germline V gene. This CDR3 has 12 residues. CDR3 in amino acids: CASSVGGYGYTF. The full variable domain, in which reference TRBV9 and TRBJ1-2 provide the parts outside the CDR3, is DSGVTQTPKHLITATGQRVTLRCSPRSGDLSVYWYQQSLDQGLQFLIQYYNGEERAKGNILERFSAQQFPDLHSELNLSSLELGDSALYFCASSVGGYGYTFGSGTRLTVV.

The genes are TRBV12-3 or TRBV12-4 and TRBJ1-2; TCRdb designates TRBD1, a call that cannot be tested without DNA. The CDR3 length is 15 residues. The CDR3 loop is CASILWTGENYGYTF.